The entry that follows covers one TCR beta chain sequence. Its antigen is unknown. This specimen comes from a study of T cells in Graves' hyperthyroidism and ophthalmopathy. The germline gives CDR1 SGHRS, CDR2 YFSETQ. The CDR3 is made up of 14 amino acids. After removal of 4 bases from V and 3 bases from J, the junction contained 6 bases not matched to a gene. General study results and limits: Classification by a 13 V-J model distinguished ophthalmopathy from stable hyperthyroidism.

There were TCR beta CDR3 regions amplified from RNA transcripts. A set of HTBI primers served as the primers for a first-round RT-PCR of the TCR CDR3. TCRdb re-analysed the multiplex PCR reads in MiXCR, keeping a single row per CDR3 protein. In the table there are around 490,000 distinct CDR3 sequences, about 20% of which are singletons. Ophthalmopathy cases scored 3 or more on the Clinical Activity Score and 4 or more on NOSPECS grade, with duration below 3 months. The chain links TRBV5-1 to TRBJ1-1; 7 bases fit TRBD1. This receptor was identified in a man aged 35-49 years with Graves' ophthalmopathy. The specimen sequenced was blood. As DNA, the CDR3 is TGCGCCAGCAGCCCCGGGGACAGCTACACTGAAGCTTTCTTT. As protein: CASSPGDSYTEAFF.